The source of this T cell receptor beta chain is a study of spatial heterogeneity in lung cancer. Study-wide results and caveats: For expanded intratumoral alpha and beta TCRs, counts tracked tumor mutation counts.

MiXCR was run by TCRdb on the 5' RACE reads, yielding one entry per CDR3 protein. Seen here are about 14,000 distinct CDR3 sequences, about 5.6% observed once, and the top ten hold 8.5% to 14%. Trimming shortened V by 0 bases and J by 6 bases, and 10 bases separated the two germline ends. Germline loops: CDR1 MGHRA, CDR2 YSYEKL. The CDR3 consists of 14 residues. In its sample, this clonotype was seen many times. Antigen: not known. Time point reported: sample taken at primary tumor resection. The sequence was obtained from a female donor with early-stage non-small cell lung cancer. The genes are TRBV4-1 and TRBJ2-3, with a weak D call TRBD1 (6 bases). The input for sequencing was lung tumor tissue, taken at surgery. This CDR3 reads CASSQESQGDTQYF. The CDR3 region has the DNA TGCGCCAGCAGCCAAGAAAGCCAGGGGGATACGCAGTATTTT.